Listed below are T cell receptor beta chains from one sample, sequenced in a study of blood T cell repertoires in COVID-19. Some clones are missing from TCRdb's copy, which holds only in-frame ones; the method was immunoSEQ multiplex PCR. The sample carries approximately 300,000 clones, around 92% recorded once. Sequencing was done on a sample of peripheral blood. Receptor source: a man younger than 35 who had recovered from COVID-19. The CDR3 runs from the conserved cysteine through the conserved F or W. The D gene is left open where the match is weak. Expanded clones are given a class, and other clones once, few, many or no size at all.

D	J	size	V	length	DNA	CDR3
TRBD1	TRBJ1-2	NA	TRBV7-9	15	TGTGCCAGCAGCCAAGGGACAGGGCCTAACTATGGCTACACCTTC	CASSQGTGPNYGYTF
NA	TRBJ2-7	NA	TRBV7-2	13	TGTGCCAGCAGCCTGACTTCTAAGTGGGAGCAGTACTTC	CASSLTSKWEQYF
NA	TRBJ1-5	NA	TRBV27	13	TGTGCCAGCAGAGACAGTGTCAATCAGCCCCAGCATTTT	CASRDSVNQPQHF
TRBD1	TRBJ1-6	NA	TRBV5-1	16	TGCGCCAGCAGCTTGGACAGGGGCCATTTTAATTCACCCCTCCACTTT	CASSLDRGHFNSPLHF
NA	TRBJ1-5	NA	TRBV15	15	TGTGCCACCAGCAGAGACAGGGGTAGCAATCAGCCCCAGCATTTT	CATSRDRGSNQPQHF
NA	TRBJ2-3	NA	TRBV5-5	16	TGTGCCAGCGTACTAGGACAGACGCAGGTCCCAGATACGCAGTATTTT	CASVLGQTQVPDTQYF
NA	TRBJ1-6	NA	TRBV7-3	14	TGTGCCAGCAGCTTTGGGGAGATTGGTTCACCCCTCCACTTT	CASSFGEIGSPLHF
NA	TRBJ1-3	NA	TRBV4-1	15	TGCGCCAGCAGCCGCCCCGGGGTCTCTGGAAACACCATATATTTT	CASSRPGVSGNTIYF
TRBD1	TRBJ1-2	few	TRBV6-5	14	TGTGCCAGCAGGGGGACAGGGGGAGGCTATGGCTACACCTTC	CASRGTGGGYGYTF
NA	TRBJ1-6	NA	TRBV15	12	TGTGCCACCAGCAGTAGGGGTTCACCCCTCCACTTT	CATSSRGSPLHF
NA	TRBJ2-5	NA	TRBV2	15	TGTGCCAGCAGTGAAGCGCTGGCTAGCAGAGAGACCCAGTACTTC	CASSEALASRETQYF
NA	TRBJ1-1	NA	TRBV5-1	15	TGCGCCAGCAGCCTTGCCGGGGGGTCGGGGACTGAAGCTTTCTTT	CASSLAGGSGTEAFF
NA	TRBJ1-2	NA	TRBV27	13	TGTGCCAGCAGGGACAGCCTTAACTATGGCTACACCTTC	CASRDSLNYGYTF
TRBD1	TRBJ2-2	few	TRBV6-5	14	TGTGCCAGCAGTCCCGGGACAGGGTTCGGGGAGCTGTTTTTT	CASSPGTGFGELFF
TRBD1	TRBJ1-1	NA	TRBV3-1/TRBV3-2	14	TGTGCCAGCAGCCAAGGGGACAGGGCCGTTCAAGCTTTCTTT	CASSQGDRAVQAFF
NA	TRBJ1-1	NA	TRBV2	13	TGTGCCAGCAGGGACAGCCGGAACACTGAAGCTTTCTTT	CASRDSRNTEAFF
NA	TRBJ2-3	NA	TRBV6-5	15	TGTGCCAGCAGTCCAGGGGCAGAGAGTACAGATACGCAGTATTTT	CASSPGAESTDTQYF
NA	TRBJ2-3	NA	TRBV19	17	TGTGCCAGTAGTTCAGAGGAAACGGACTGGGCCACAGATACGCAGTATTTT	CASSSEETDWATDTQYF
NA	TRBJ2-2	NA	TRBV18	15	TGTGCCAGCTCACCACTGAGCATGAACACCGGGGAGCTGTTTTTT	CASSPLSMNTGELFF
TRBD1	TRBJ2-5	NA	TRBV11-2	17	TGTGCCAGCAGCTTAAATTTAGGGACAGGCCGGGGAGAGACCCAGTACTTC	CASSLNLGTGRGETQYF
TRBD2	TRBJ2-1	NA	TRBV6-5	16	TGTGCCAGCAGTTACTCGCCGGGACTAGCGCTAGATGAGCAGTTCTTC	CASSYSPGLALDEQFF
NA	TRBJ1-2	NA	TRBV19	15	TGTGCCAGTAGTGATGGGACAACCGCTAACTATGGCTACACCTTC	CASSDGTTANYGYTF
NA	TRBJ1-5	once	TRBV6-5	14	TGTGCCAGCAGCCCCGGGAGGAGCAATCAGCCCCAGCATTTT	CASSPGRSNQPQHF
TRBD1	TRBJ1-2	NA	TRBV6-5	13	TGTGCCAGCAGCTATCAGGGGGCTCTGGGCTACACCTTC	CASSYQGALGYTF
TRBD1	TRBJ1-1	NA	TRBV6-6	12	TGTGCCAGCACCCGACAGGGGGCAGGAGCTTTCTTT	CASTRQGAGAFF
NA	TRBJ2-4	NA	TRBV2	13	TGTGCCAGCATAGTCCTAGCCAAAAACATTCAGTACTTC	CASIVLAKNIQYF
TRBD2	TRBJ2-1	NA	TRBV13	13	TGTGCCAGCAGCTACGGTAGCGGGAGTGAGCAGTTCTTC	CASSYGSGSEQFF
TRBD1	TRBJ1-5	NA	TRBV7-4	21	TGTGCCAGCAGCTCGTCCAACCCCTGCGGACAGGGGGTCGTTTCCAATCAGCCCCAGCATTTT	CASSSSNPCGQGVVSNQPQHF